This T cell receptor (beta chain) was obtained from a study of tumor-infiltrating lymphocytes in primary liver carcinoma. Turning to the study itself: T1-T3 N0M0 was the stage of the tumors, which were roughly 4.2 to 10 cm across.

The investigators made TCR beta cDNA from about 0.45 ug total RNA, using a constant-region primer. Slightly modified ARM-PCR served as the procedure for the TCR beta libraries. These libraries came from three rounds of nested multiplex PCR. Each of the first two PCR rounds ran approximately 10 cycles with TRBV1-TRBV30 forward and C-beta reverse primers. TCRdb re-called the multiplex PCR reads with MiXCR, one entry per CDR3 protein. The sample lists around 79,000 distinct CDR3 sequences, 69% occurring once. A word on this clonotype: Its target is unknown.

General study points: Tumor region pairs overlapped more than did tumor-adjacent and tumor-blood pairs.

Taking roughly 20-32 mg of unsorted bulk tissue, the authors co-extracted RNA and DNA. At sampling, these chronic HBV carriers had received no treatment. This CDR3 region has 16 residues. The germline gives CDR1 MNHNY, CDR2 SVGAGI (reference sequence). V lost 0 bases to trimming and J lost 7 bases, with 18 bases between them. The sequence derives from a man between 35 and 55 years old with primary liver carcinoma and hepatitis B virus infection. Sequenced input: tumor-adjacent normal liver tissue. J is TRBJ2-5 and V is TRBV6-6; TRBD1 might be the D (7 bases). CDR3 nucleotide sequence: TGTGCCAGCAGTTACTCGCGGTATAGGGGGCGGGGGACCCAGTACTTC. This gives the protein CASSYSRYRGRGTQYF.